This entry concerns a single T cell receptor beta chain. The data belong to a study of PD-L1 blockade in urothelial cancer. The data were produced by immunoSEQ multiplex PCR, yet TCRdb's version contains in-frame clones alone and is incomplete. This sample has more than 40,000 clones, with 85% to 90% found just once. V shed 7 bases, J shed 0 bases, and the junction held 5 bases outside the gene matches. This CDR3 is built from 15 residues. The germline CDR1 and CDR2 sequences are KGHSH and LQKENI. V gene TRBV18 combines with J gene TRBJ2-1; 8 nucleotides agree with TRBD2. The sequenced sample was PBMCs, obtained around atezolizumab (anti-PD-L1) treatment. This receptor was identified in a woman in her fifties or sixties with urothelial cancer. The DNA for the CDR3 is TGTGCCAGCTGTTCGGCGGGGGGCTCCTACAATGAGCAGTTCTTC. Residues: CASCSAGGSYNEQFF.